A single sample is the source of the 30 T cell receptor beta chains below, sequenced in a study of CD8 T cells in Susac syndrome. RNA in amounts of roughly 0.5 to 1 ug was reverse transcribed with random hexamers. TCRdb used MiXCR to reprocess the immunoSEQ multiplex PCR reads, holding one entry per CDR3 protein. The table includes some 250,000 distinct CDR3 sequences, almost 97% detected once. The sequencing input was CD4+ T cells from PBMCs. The receptors originated from a human donor with Susac syndrome.

The CDR3 DNA reads as TGTGCCTGGACAGAAATGGGGGGAGCGGGGAAAGAGACCCAGTACTTC. Translated, it gives CAWTEMGGAGKETQYF. The chain employs TRBV30 and TRBJ2-5, with TRBD2 matching 7 bases. With 4 bases clipped from V and 3 bases from J, the junction kept 14 bases outside the gene matches. Germline V lookup: CDR1 GTSNPN, CDR2 SVGIG (reference sequence). The CDR3 is made up of 16 amino acids.

The chain employs TRBV12-3 or TRBV12-4 and TRBJ2-7; no firm D call. The CDR3 runs 13 residues. The V gene lost 6 bases and the J gene lost 6 bases, with 15 bases spanning the gap. The CDR3 DNA reads TGTGCCAGCAGGCGCACTGACCTTCGCGAGCAGTACTTC. Its protein is CASRRTDLREQYF.

V and J are TRBV3-1 and TRBJ2-7; the D is unclear. The CDR3 has 16 residues. Per the germline V gene, CDR1 is LGHDT and CDR2 is YNNKEL (reference sequence). Trimming removed 0 bases at V and 4 bases at J, with 16 bases between. For the CDR3, the DNA is TGTGCCAGCAGCCAAGATCCCCCCCCCTCGCTTTACGAGCAGTACTTC. As protein: CASSQDPPPSLYEQYF.

The V call is TRBV29-1, the J call TRBJ2-6; 11 bases agree with TRBD2. Germline V gives CDR1 SQVTM, CDR2 ANQGSEA. V shed 5 bases, J shed 1 base, and the junction held 7 bases outside the gene matches. The CDR3 runs 17 residues. The DNA for the CDR3 is TGCAGCGTTACTAAACTAGCGGGAGTATCTGGGGCCAACGTCCTGACTTTC. Its translation: CSVTKLAGVSGANVLTF.

With respect to this clonotype: A read error may account for a junction end that differs from germline. The rearrangement joins TRBV11-3 to TRBJ2-1; 9 bases map to TRBD2. Germline V gives CDR1 SGHNT, CDR2 YENEEA. The CDR3 is made up of 15 amino acids. The CDR3, as DNA: TGTGCCAGCAGTTTAGGCGGGAGGGCCTGGAATGAGCAGTTCTTC. Protein: CASSLGGRAWNEQFF.

V usage is TRBV9 and J usage is TRBJ2-3; 9 bases align to TRBD2. The CDR3 has 20 residues. Germline trimming cut 0 bases from V and 3 bases from J; bases unmatched to any gene: 17. Germline values: CDR1 SGDLS, CDR2 YYNGEE. CDR3 protein: CASSVEVGAGGGLWTDTQYF. CDR3 nucleotide sequence: TGTGCCAGCAGCGTAGAAGTGGGAGCGGGAGGTGGGCTTTGGACAGATACGCAGTATTTT.

This chain uses TRBV9 with TRBJ2-1; 7 bases agree with TRBD2. The CDR3 sequence is 14 residues long. Per germline, CDR1 SGDLS and CDR2 YYNGEE. Unmatched junction bases numbered 4, after V lost 0 bases and J lost 7 bases. This CDR3 reads CASSVGGTTNEQFF. The CDR3 bases are TGTGCCAGCAGCGTAGGAGGGACTACGAATGAGCAGTTCTTC.

A few counts support this clonotype. The V gene is TRBV30, the J gene TRBJ2-5; D is undetermined. V lost 0 bases and J lost 5, with 7 bases in between. CDR1 is GTSNPN and CDR2 is SVGIG in the germline V gene (reference sequence). The CDR3 sequence is 12 residues long. The CDR3 DNA is TGTGCCTGGAGTGTCCAAGGGGAGACCCAGTACTTC. This sequence encodes CAWSVQGETQYF.

The gene calls are TRBV25-1 and TRBJ1-2; 8 bases agree with TRBD1. Germline values: CDR1 MGHDK, CDR2 SYGVNS. This CDR3 has 13 residues. Unmatched junction bases numbered 6, after V lost 8 bases and J lost 4 bases. The CDR3 reads CASGRGTGYGYTF. CDR3 bases: TGTGCCAGCGGAAGGGGGACAGGCTATGGCTACACCTTC.

This chain joins TRBV5-1 and TRBJ1-1, with D possibly matching TRBD1 (5 bases). Germline CDR1 SGHRS, CDR2 YFSETQ. V lost 5 bases to trimming and J lost 5 bases, with 16 bases between them. CDR3 length equals 14 residues. In DNA, the CDR3 is TGCGCCAGCAGTCAAGGGACCGAGGGAACTGAAGCTTTCTTT. Its protein product is CASSQGTEGTEAFF. Full variable domain (rest looked up from reference TRBV5-1 and TRBJ1-1): KAGVTQTPRYLIKTRGQQVTLSCSPISGHRSVSWYQQTPGQGLQFLFEYFSETQRNKGNFPGRFSGRQFSNSRSEMNVSTLELGDSALYLCASSQGTEGTEAFFGQGTRLTVV.

CDR3 loop: CASRLGDIQYF. The CDR3 DNA is TGTGCCAGCAGGCTGGGGGACATTCAGTACTTC. The genes are TRBV6-5 and TRBJ2-4, with D possibly called TRBD1 or TRBD2 (5 bases each). Germline values: CDR1 MNHEY, CDR2 SVGAGI. This CDR3 region has 11 residues. The germline V and J ends were trimmed by 6 bases and 8 bases, with 8 bases remaining between them.

V usage is TRBV4-2 and J usage is TRBJ2-1; 9 bases map to TRBD1. The CDR3 is 14 amino acids. V trimming: 8 bases; J trimming: 3 bases; junction bases outside the gene matches: 5. CDR1 and CDR2 (germline): LGHNA, YNFKEQ. CDR3 region: CASASGQGYNEQFF. The CDR3 DNA follows: TGTGCCAGCGCTTCGGGACAGGGCTACAATGAGCAGTTCTTC.

The J gene is TRBJ2-6, the V gene TRBV5-1; D perhaps matches TRBD1 (5 bases). Germline CDR1 reads SGHRS; CDR2 reads YFSETQ. The CDR3 totals 18 residues. Trimming took off 1 base at V and 0 bases at J, with 14 bases between the two ends. The CDR3 spells CASSLSPQGYSGANVLTF. In DNA, the CDR3 is TGCGCCAGCAGCTTGAGCCCCCAGGGATACTCTGGGGCCAACGTCCTGACTTTC.

This chain links TRBV7-3 with TRBJ2-1; 7 nucleotides agree with TRBD2. Germline lookup yields CDR1 SGHTA and CDR2 FQGTGA. The CDR3 totals 15 residues. J lost 7 bases, V lost 4 bases, and 10 bases had no gene match. In DNA, the CDR3 is TGTGCCAGCAGCTCTGGACTAGTAAGAGGGAATGAGCAGTTCTTC. It specifies CASSSGLVRGNEQFF.

The chain couples TRBV3-1 to TRBJ2-7; 7 bases are a match to TRBD1. The V gene's germline CDR1 is LGHDT and CDR2 YNNKEL (reference sequence). The CDR3 covers 15 residues. V lost 3 bases, J lost 0 bases, and 5 bases stayed unmatched. CDR3 amino acids: CASSHSGQTSYEQYF. CDR3 nucleotide sequence: TGTGCCAGCAGCCACTCGGGACAGACCTCCTACGAGCAGTACTTC.

In this sample, this clonotype turned up once. A junction end diverges from the germline sequence, so it may reflect a read error. V is TRBV2 and J is TRBJ2-7; 9 bases are a match to TRBD1. Germline V gene sequence: CDR1 SNHLY, CDR2 FYNNEI. The CDR3 spans 12 residues. The CDR3 reads CASSDPTGTGNF. The CDR3 bases are TGTGCCAGCAGTGACCCAACCGGGACAGGGAACTTC.

The genes are TRBV4-1 and TRBJ2-5; D is unclear. The CDR3 has 13 residues. The V and J ends lost 4 bases and 1 base respectively, with 7 bases between them. CDR1 is MGHRA and CDR2 is YSYEKL in the germline V gene. CDR3 loop: CASSRGPQETQYF. The CDR3 DNA is TGCGCCAGCAGCCGAGGACCCCAAGAGACCCAGTACTTC.

CDR3 nucleotides: TGTGCCAGCAGCCAAGATCCCCGAGCGGGCAGCGAACGGCAGTACTTC. Translation: CASSQDPRAGSERQYF. The chain recombines TRBV3-1 with TRBJ2-7, with D perhaps TRBD2 (6 bases). This CDR3 spans 16 amino acids. V was clipped by 0 bases and J by 9 bases, with 21 bases between them. The germline gives CDR1 LGHDT, CDR2 YNNKEL (reference sequence).

The V and J genes are TRBV7-6 and TRBJ1-2, with a possible D match to TRBD1 (6 bases). This CDR3 has 17 residues. Germline V gene data show CDR1 as SGHVS and CDR2 as FNYEAQ. Trimming took 0 bases from V and 4 from J, leaving 18 bases between them. The CDR3 DNA reads TGTGCCAGCAGCTTAGCCCAAAGTACAGGGCAAAGCTATGGCTACACCTTC. This gives the protein CASSLAQSTGQSYGYTF.

The chain has TRBV27 and TRBJ2-1; D may match TRBD1 or TRBD2 (5 bases each). The CDR3 totals 14 residues. The V gene's germline CDR1 is MNHEY and CDR2 SMNVEV (reference sequence). V was pared by 9 bases and J by 5 bases, with 17 bases between. The chain's CDR3 is CASGEWGRDNEQFF. The CDR3 DNA sequence: TGTGCCAGTGGAGAATGGGGACGGGACAATGAGCAGTTCTTC.

This rearrangement joins TRBV24-1 to TRBJ1-2; D is ambiguous. V gave up 5 bases and J gave up 9 bases, with 9 bases separating them. Per the germline V gene, CDR1 is KGHDR and CDR2 is SFDVKD. This CDR3 comprises 11 residues. The CDR3: CATSVGSSYTF. The CDR3 nucleotides are TGTGCCACCAGTGTCGGGTCAAGCTACACCTTC.

This clonotype was counted once. V is TRBV6-6 and J is TRBJ2-4; no clear D gene. The germline V gene has CDR1 MNHNY and CDR2 SVGAGI (reference sequence). The germline V and J ends were trimmed by 7 bases and 2 bases, with 12 bases remaining between them. The CDR3 totals 14 residues. CDR3 nucleotides: TGTGCCAGCACCCACAGCGTGACCAAAAACATTCAGTACTTC. This codes for CASTHSVTKNIQYF.

The CDR3 nucleotides are TGTGCCAGCAGCTTAGGGCAAGCAAGGAACACTGAAGCTTTCTTT. It encodes CASSLGQARNTEAFF. This sequence joins TRBV7-3 and TRBJ1-1; D is unresolved. CDR3 length: 15 residues. V was clipped by 2 bases and J by 1 base, with 11 bases between them. The V gene's germline CDR1 is SGHTA and CDR2 FQGTGA.

V is TRBV12-3 or TRBV12-4 and J is TRBJ1-1; D is ambiguous. The V end lost 6 bases, the J end lost 1 base, and 9 bases lay between the germline ends. The CDR3 totals 13 residues. The CDR3 loop reads CASSGPANTEAFF. Here the CDR3 DNA reads TGTGCCAGCAGCGGGCCGGCGAACACTGAAGCTTTCTTT.

The CDR3 is CASSLQGGDTEAFF. CDR3 nucleotide sequence: TGTGCCAGCAGCCTACAGGGTGGGGACACTGAAGCTTTCTTT. This chain uses TRBV12-3 or TRBV12-4 with TRBJ1-1; perhaps TRBD1 as D (6 bases). The CDR3 spans 14 residues. V lost 6 bases and J lost 3, with 14 bases in between.

The V and J genes are TRBV29-1 and TRBJ1-1, with 7 bases matching TRBD1. Germline-derived CDR1 and CDR2 are SQVTM and ANQGSEA. The V and J ends lost 0 bases and 5 bases, in that order; junction bases with no gene match: 15. This CDR3 has 17 amino acids. CDR3: CSVEDLTGSKWGTEAFF. CDR3 nucleotides: TGCAGCGTTGAAGATTTGACAGGGTCCAAATGGGGGACTGAAGCTTTCTTT. Full variable domain (rest looked up from reference TRBV29-1 and TRBJ1-1): SAVISQKPSRDICQRGTSLTIQCQVDSQVTMMFWYRQQPGQSLTLIATANQGSEATYESGFVIDKFPISRPNLTFSTLTVSNMSPEDSSIYLCSVEDLTGSKWGTEAFFGQGTRLTVV.

The chain is built from TRBV7-8 and TRBJ2-5; no firm D call. This CDR3 comprises 14 residues. The V and J ends lost 10 bases and 5 bases respectively, with 20 bases between them. Germline CDR1 SGHVS, CDR2 FQNEAQ. The CDR3 loop is CATPTGDSKETQYF. CDR3 DNA sequence: TGTGCCACCCCAACTGGGGATTCCAAGGAGACCCAGTACTTC.

The J gene is TRBJ1-2, the V gene TRBV4-1; D remains ambiguous. Germline values: CDR1 MGHRA, CDR2 YSYEKL. Deletions cut 0 bases from V and 6 bases from J, with 8 bases between. The CDR3 is made up of 13 amino acids. The CDR3 loop reads CASSQEENHGYTF. CDR3 sequence (DNA): TGCGCCAGCAGCCAAGAGGAAAATCATGGCTACACCTTC.

This clonotype was observed a single time. The chain recombines TRBV6-6 with TRBJ2-3, with 10 bases aligning to TRBD2. V shed 4 bases, J shed 6 bases, and the junction held 10 bases outside the gene matches. Germline assignment: CDR1 MNHNY and CDR2 SVGAGI (reference sequence). This CDR3 has 16 amino acids. CDR3 nucleotides: TGTGCCAGCAGTTTTAGGGCTAGCGGGAGTTCGGATACGCAGTATTTT. It encodes CASSFRASGSSDTQYF.

This clonotype has only one observation. The V gene is TRBV3-1, the J gene TRBJ1-1; D unclear. This CDR3 contains 13 residues. Germline assignment: CDR1 LGHDT and CDR2 YNNKEL (reference sequence). The V and J ends lost 1 base and 8 bases respectively, with 11 bases between them. The CDR3 is CASSQVRLREAFF. The CDR3, as DNA: TGTGCCAGCAGCCAAGTTCGTTTGAGAGAAGCTTTCTTT.